This is a list of T cell receptor beta chains from one sample in a study of blood T cells in healthy people across ages. TCRdb re-analysed the 5' RACE reads in MiXCR, keeping a single row per CDR3 protein. Of 800,000 to 950,000 distinct CDR3 sequences in the sample, just under 30% are singletons; the top ten hold 10% to 13%. The sample also formed part of further work on T cells of mothers and their children.

Sequenced: blood. The receptors stem from a woman aged 40 to 55 in good health. The CDR3 runs from the conserved cysteine through the conserved F or W. Each record gives: V gene, clone size, D gene, J gene, CDR3 protein, CDR3 DNA. D genes are given only for firm matches. Clone size is not always given. Where it is, it says once, few, many or a class for expanded clones.

V: TRBV29-1
size: many
D: .
J: TRBJ2-7
CDR3: CSVEYVHEQYF
DNA: TGCAGCGTTGAATACGTCCACGAGCAGTACTTC

V: TRBV12-3/TRBV12-4
size: .
D: .
J: TRBJ2-2
CDR3: CASSRDGGTGELFF
DNA: TGTGCCAGCAGCCGGGATGGCGGCACCGGGGAGCTGTTTTTT

V: TRBV28
size: .
D: .
J: TRBJ1-5
CDR3: CASSLLTTWDNNQPQHF
DNA: TGTGCCAGCAGTTTATTGACGACATGGGACAACAATCAGCCCCAGCATTTT

V: TRBV9
size: .
D: TRBD2
J: TRBJ2-2
CDR3: CASSVEAGVTGELFF
DNA: TGTGCCAGCAGCGTAGAAGCGGGAGTCACCGGGGAGCTGTTTTTT

V: TRBV27
size: few
D: TRBD2
J: TRBJ2-4
CDR3: CASSPGTSGAKNIQYF
DNA: TGTGCCAGCAGTCCAGGGACTAGCGGGGCCAAAAACATTCAGTACTTC

V: TRBV27
size: many
D: .
J: TRBJ1-2
CDR3: CASSLSGSLHGYTF
DNA: TGTGCCAGCAGTTTATCAGGCTCGCTGCATGGCTACACCTTC

V: TRBV7-8
size: few
D: TRBD1
J: TRBJ2-7
CDR3: CASSFSQGARYEQYF
DNA: TGTGCCAGCAGCTTCAGTCAGGGGGCGAGGTACGAGCAGTACTTC

V: TRBV7-6
size: once
D: TRBD2
J: TRBJ2-3
CDR3: CASSSPVGSGGPTDTQYF
DNA: TGTGCCAGCAGCTCCCCCGTTGGTAGCGGGGGTCCCACAGATACGCAGTATTTT

V: TRBV5-5
size: many
D: TRBD1
J: TRBJ2-5
CDR3: CASSEGASGVTQYF
DNA: TGTGCCAGCAGCGAGGGGGCATCTGGTGTGACCCAGTACTTC

V: TRBV14
size: once
D: .
J: TRBJ2-6
CDR3: CASSQASWANVLTF
DNA: TGTGCCAGCAGCCAAGCCTCTTGGGCCAACGTCCTGACTTTC

V: TRBV15
size: few
D: .
J: TRBJ1-6
CDR3: CATSRGDRNNSPLHF
DNA: TGTGCCACCAGCAGAGGAGACAGGAATAATTCACCCCTCCACTTT

V: TRBV5-1
size: many
D: .
J: TRBJ2-5
CDR3: CASSLSPSGSQETQYF
DNA: TGCGCCAGCAGCTTGTCGCCCAGCGGAAGCCAAGAGACCCAGTACTTC

V: TRBV20-1
size: .
D: .
J: TRBJ1-1
CDR3: CSARVLGREVTEAFF
DNA: TGCAGTGCTAGAGTCCTCGGCAGGGAGGTAACTGAAGCTTTCTTT

V: TRBV21-1
size: few
D: .
J: TRBJ2-1
CDR3: CASSHAGRSYNEQFF
DNA: TGTGCCAGTTCACATGCCGGCCGCTCCTACAATGAGCAGTTCTTC

V: TRBV6-6
size: many
D: TRBD2
J: TRBJ2-1
CDR3: CASSYMGGGPGEQFF
DNA: TGTGCCAGCAGTTACATGGGCGGGGGGCCTGGGGAGCAGTTCTTC

V: TRBV2
size: .
D: TRBD2
J: TRBJ2-1
CDR3: CASILAGLYNEQFF
DNA: TGTGCCAGCATTCTAGCGGGGTTATACAATGAGCAGTTCTTC

V: TRBV20-1
size: few
D: .
J: TRBJ1-1
CDR3: CSARDPGSGNTEAFF
DNA: TGCAGTGCTAGAGATCCTGGGTCGGGGAACACTGAAGCTTTCTTT

V: TRBV7-9
size: many
D: .
J: TRBJ2-6
CDR3: CASSPRNFGANVLTF
DNA: TGTGCCAGCAGCCCCCGGAATTTCGGGGCCAACGTCCTGACTTTC

V: TRBV6-5
size: few
D: .
J: TRBJ1-1
CDR3: CASREWGDTEAFF
DNA: TGTGCCAGCAGGGAATGGGGGGACACTGAAGCTTTCTTT

V: TRBV7-6
size: .
D: TRBD1
J: TRBJ1-2
CDR3: CASSPHTWGDRDDYGYTF
DNA: TGTGCCAGCAGCCCTCATACTTGGGGGGACAGGGATGACTATGGCTACACCTTC

V: TRBV20-1
size: few
D: .
J: TRBJ2-5
CDR3: CSARDQGGVSETQYF
DNA: TGCAGTGCCAGAGATCAGGGGGGGGTTAGCGAGACCCAGTACTTC

V: TRBV4-1
size: once
D: .
J: TRBJ2-7
CDR3: CASSQVRAGSGEQYF
DNA: TGCGCCAGCAGCCAAGTTAGGGCGGGATCGGGGGAGCAGTACTTC

V: TRBV12-3/TRBV12-4
size: few
D: TRBD1
J: TRBJ1-2
CDR3: CASSLGGQVNGYTF
DNA: TGTGCCAGCAGTTTAGGGGGACAGGTGAATGGCTACACCTTC

V: TRBV15
size: few
D: .
J: TRBJ2-3
CDR3: CATSRDNRLMGTDTQYF
DNA: TGTGCCACCAGCAGAGATAACAGATTGATGGGCACAGATACGCAGTATTTT

V: TRBV15
size: .
D: .
J: TRBJ1-5
CDR3: CATSRDGGGQPQHF
DNA: TGTGCCACCAGCAGAGATGGGGGGGGACAGCCCCAGCATTTT

V: TRBV9
size: .
D: TRBD2
J: TRBJ2-1
CDR3: CASSVVVSGGNEQFF
DNA: TGTGCCAGCAGCGTAGTAGTTAGCGGGGGGAATGAGCAGTTCTTC

V: TRBV7-2
size: .
D: TRBD2
J: TRBJ2-1
CDR3: CASSSRLAGGIYNEQFF
DNA: TGTGCCAGCAGCTCGCGACTAGCGGGGGGGATCTACAATGAGCAGTTCTTC

V: TRBV7-2
size: .
D: .
J: TRBJ2-7
CDR3: CASSLEAGAGAYEQYF
DNA: TGTGCCAGCAGCTTAGAGGCCGGGGCAGGGGCCTACGAGCAGTACTTC

V: TRBV28
size: few
D: TRBD2
J: TRBJ2-5
CDR3: CASSPRASGGVQETQYF
DNA: TGTGCCAGCAGTCCCCGGGCTAGCGGGGGGGTTCAAGAGACCCAGTACTTC

V: TRBV3-1
size: .
D: .
J: TRBJ2-7
CDR3: CASSKGDFTYEQYF
DNA: TGTGCCAGCAGCAAGGGGGACTTCACCTACGAGCAGTACTTC

V: TRBV6-2/TRBV6-3
size: few
D: TRBD1
J: TRBJ2-7
CDR3: CASQDRGYEQYF
DNA: TGTGCCAGTCAGGACAGGGGCTACGAGCAGTACTTC

V: TRBV19
size: few
D: TRBD2
J: TRBJ2-1
CDR3: CASSIEGTSVLDEQFF
DNA: TGTGCCAGTAGTATAGAGGGGACTAGCGTGTTGGATGAGCAGTTCTTC

V: TRBV27
size: many
D: .
J: TRBJ1-2
CDR3: CASREGEYYGYTF
DNA: TGTGCCAGCAGAGAAGGGGAATACTATGGCTACACCTTC

V: TRBV7-2
size: .
D: TRBD1
J: TRBJ1-4
CDR3: CASSHRTGGYAINEKLFF
DNA: TGTGCCAGCAGCCATCGGACAGGGGGCTACGCAATTAATGAAAAACTGTTTTTT

V: TRBV5-1
size: many
D: TRBD1
J: TRBJ2-6
CDR3: CASSLGLGQGASGANVLTF
DNA: TGCGCCAGCAGCTTAGGTCTGGGGCAGGGGGCATCTGGGGCCAACGTCCTGACTTTC

V: TRBV5-1
size: few
D: TRBD1
J: TRBJ1-1
CDR3: CASSGGQGRNTEAFF
DNA: TGCGCCAGCAGCGGCGGACAGGGGCGTAACACTGAAGCTTTCTTT

V: TRBV20-1
size: many
D: .
J: TRBJ1-6
CDR3: CSALGNNSPLHF
DNA: TGCAGTGCTCTCGGGAATAATTCACCCCTCCACTTT

V: TRBV10-3
size: many
D: TRBD1
J: TRBJ2-1
CDR3: CAISERTGVTYNEQFF
DNA: TGTGCCATCAGTGAAAGGACAGGGGTAACCTACAATGAGCAGTTCTTC

V: TRBV29-1
size: few
D: .
J: TRBJ1-2
CDR3: CSVDSDSSYGYTF
DNA: TGCAGCGTTGACAGCGACAGCTCATATGGCTACACCTTC

V: TRBV15
size: .
D: TRBD1
J: TRBJ2-3
CDR3: CATSTRTLTGTDTQYF
DNA: TGTGCCACCAGCACCCGGACCCTGACAGGGACAGATACGCAGTATTTT

V: TRBV9
size: .
D: .
J: TRBJ2-5
CDR3: CAGSATLTVQETQYF
DNA: TGTGCCGGCAGCGCGACCTTGACAGTCCAAGAGACCCAGTACTTC

V: TRBV11-1
size: .
D: .
J: TRBJ2-7
CDR3: CASSLVGNLYNEQYF
DNA: TGTGCCAGCAGCTTAGTGGGGAACCTGTACAATGAGCAGTACTTC

V: TRBV12-3/TRBV12-4
size: .
D: TRBD2
J: TRBJ2-7
CDR3: CASTYGRGYEQYF
DNA: TGTGCCAGCACCTATGGGAGGGGCTACGAGCAGTACTTC

V: TRBV30
size: .
D: TRBD1
J: TRBJ1-2
CDR3: CAWDTKDRLYGYTF
DNA: TGTGCCTGGGACACAAAGGACAGGCTCTATGGCTACACCTTC

V: TRBV27
size: few
D: TRBD2
J: TRBJ2-1
CDR3: CASSLSGTSGYNEQFF
DNA: TGTGCCAGCAGTTTATCGGGGACTAGCGGTTACAATGAGCAGTTCTTC

V: TRBV2
size: .
D: .
J: TRBJ2-1
CDR3: CASSGVVAQFF
DNA: TGTGCCAGCAGTGGGGTTGTAGCGCAGTTCTTC

V: TRBV29-1
size: many
D: .
J: TRBJ1-2
CDR3: CSVGYSGVGSGYTF
DNA: TGCAGCGTTGGTTATTCAGGGGTTGGGAGCGGCTACACCTTC

V: TRBV7-2
size: .
D: .
J: TRBJ2-3
CDR3: CASSLESRGGVDTQYF
DNA: TGTGCCAGCAGCTTAGAGTCGCGGGGCGGGGTGGATACGCAGTATTTT

V: TRBV5-1
size: few
D: .
J: TRBJ1-1
CDR3: CASSLAGTMNTEAFF
DNA: TGCGCCAGCAGCTTGGCAGGGACAATGAACACTGAAGCTTTCTTT

V: TRBV11-3
size: .
D: TRBD2
J: TRBJ2-1
CDR3: CVSSPSRTSGGAKFF
DNA: TGTGTCAGCAGCCCTTCCCGGACTAGCGGGGGGGCCAAGTTCTTC

V: TRBV7-9
size: .
D: .
J: TRBJ1-5
CDR3: CASSLAGGGPQHF
DNA: TGTGCCAGCAGCTTAGCGGGTGGGGGCCCCCAGCATTTT

V: TRBV6-6
size: .
D: .
J: TRBJ1-2
CDR3: CASRDPGGWNYGYTF
DNA: TGTGCCAGCAGGGACCCCGGGGGATGGAACTATGGCTACACCTTC

V: TRBV7-6
size: many
D: .
J: TRBJ1-1
CDR3: CASSASPDTEAFF
DNA: TGTGCCAGCAGCGCTAGCCCGGACACTGAAGCTTTCTTT